This entry lists 4 T cell receptor beta chains sequenced from one sample in a study of T cell changes during pregnancy in multiple sclerosis. The data were produced by immunoSEQ multiplex PCR, yet TCRdb's version contains in-frame clones alone and is incomplete. The table shows about 64,000 clones, with roughly 87% occurring only once. The specimen was peripheral blood, collected in the third trimester of pregnancy. The receptors shown here come from a female donor in good health, enrolled as a control in a pregnancy study.

The chain joins TRBV14 to TRBJ1-1; unclear D gene. V was cut by 0 bases and J by 1 base, with 3 bases left in between. This CDR3 spans 13 amino acids. CDR1 is SGHDN, CDR2 FVKESK, per germline. The CDR3 nucleotides are TGTGCCAGCAGCCAAGACAGGAACACTGAAGCTTTCTTT. This codes for CASSQDRNTEAFF.

The chain combines TRBV29-1 with TRBJ2-7; the D gene is possibly TRBD2 (6 bases). CDR1 is SQVTM, CDR2 ANQGSEA, per germline. The V and J ends lost 7 bases and 2 bases respectively, with 21 bases between them. The CDR3 length is 15 residues. CDR3 in DNA: TGCAGCGCCTCGGAGGGGAGCCTTCCGACCTACGAGCAGTACTTC. The encoded protein is CSASEGSLPTYEQYF.

V usage is TRBV10-2 and J usage is TRBJ2-2, with a tentative D call TRBD2 (6 bases). The CDR3 spans 12 residues. Trimming took off 11 bases at V and 7 bases at J, with 14 bases between the two ends. Germline values: CDR1 WSHSY, CDR2 SAAADI. The CDR3 DNA reads as TGCGCCGGCGGGGCGGTCCGCGGGGAGCTGTTTTTT. Protein product: CAGGAVRGELFF.

The gene calls are TRBV7-9 and TRBJ2-2; weak D call: TRBD2 (6 bases). Trimming pared 0 bases from V and 5 bases from J, leaving 13 bases between. This CDR3 region has 16 residues. Germline lookup yields CDR1 SEHNR and CDR2 FQNEAQ (reference sequence). CDR3: CASSLALGGVTGELFF. CDR3 bases: TGTGCCAGCAGCTTAGCGCTCGGCGGGGTGACCGGGGAGCTGTTTTTT.